The 12 T cell receptor beta chains below all came from one sample that was sequenced in a study of blood T cells in healthy people across ages. With a J-beta primer mix and a sample-barcoded 5' primer, a second PCR ran 7 to 11 cycles. MiXCR, applied by TCRdb to the 5' RACE reads, yields one record per CDR3 protein. The sample contains more than 1.4 million distinct CDR3 sequences, 35% to 45% of which appear only once. What was sequenced was blood. These receptors were taken from a woman aged 18-29 years in good health.

The chain joins TRBV28 to TRBJ1-6; possibly TRBD1 for D (5 bases). The CDR3 is 14 residues long. Germline lookup yields CDR1 MDHEN and CDR2 SYDVKM. Trimming shortened V by 6 bases and J by 5 bases, and 11 bases separated the two germline ends. The CDR3 nucleotides are TGTGCCAGCAGCCGAAGGGGCGATAATTCACCCCTCCACTTT. Its translation: CASSRRGDNSPLHF.

The V gene is TRBV27, the J gene TRBJ2-5; maybe TRBD2 (5 bases). The germline V and J ends were trimmed by 1 base and 11 bases, with 17 bases remaining between them. Germline V CDR1 and CDR2: MNHEY, SMNVEV (reference sequence). This CDR3 has 14 residues. CDR3 DNA: TGTGCCAGCAGTTTATTAAAGTTCAGTAGGGAGCAGTACTTC. It translates to CASSLLKFSREQYF.

This rearrangement joins TRBV28 to TRBJ1-2; no clear D. With 3 bases removed from V and 4 bases from J, the gap between germline ends came to 9 bases. CDR1 is MDHEN and CDR2 is SYDVKM in the germline V gene. The CDR3 contains 13 residues. The CDR3 DNA is TGTGCCAGCAGTTTGGATGGTCGCTATGGCTACACCTTC. Protein product: CASSLDGRYGYTF.

This clonotype is classed as medium-sized. The chain joins TRBV29-1 to TRBJ2-7, with D possibly TRBD2 on 5 matching bases. The germline V gene has CDR1 SQVTM and CDR2 ANQGSEA. The V end was cut by 5 bases, the J end by 3 bases, with 14 bases between. The CDR3 totals 13 residues. For the CDR3, the DNA is TGCAGCGTTTGTCCGGGGAAGGACTACGAGCAGTACTTC. It codes for CSVCPGKDYEQYF.

The J gene is TRBJ2-5, the V gene TRBV27; perhaps TRBD2 as D (6 bases). Germline values: CDR1 MNHEY, CDR2 SMNVEV (reference sequence). Trimming shortened V by 7 bases and J by 2 bases, and 20 bases separated the two germline ends. The CDR3 runs 16 residues. In nucleotides, the CDR3 is TGTGCCAGCAAGGGATTAGCGGATCATATACAAGAGACCCAGTACTTC. The encoded protein is CASKGLADHIQETQYF.

The table lists this clonotype with many counts. In DNA, the CDR3 is TGCAGCGTTGACGGTGGCAGGGGACCTTTTGAGGGAGAGTACTTC. Its translation: CSVDGGRGPFEGEYF. The rearrangement joins TRBV29-1 to TRBJ2-5; D might be TRBD1 (6 bases). V was clipped by 3 bases and J by 12 bases, with 26 bases between them. The CDR3 has 15 residues. CDR1 and CDR2 (germline): SQVTM, ANQGSEA.

The gene calls are TRBV12-3 or TRBV12-4 and TRBJ2-2; D may be TRBD2 (5 bases). Trimming pared 4 bases from V and 0 bases from J, leaving 18 bases between. This CDR3 has 18 amino acids. CDR3 amino acids: CASSSSLLALSNTGELFF. CDR3 DNA sequence: TGTGCCAGCAGTTCCTCCCTCTTAGCGCTATCGAACACCGGGGAGCTGTTTTTT.

The rearrangement links TRBV29-1 to TRBJ1-1, with TRBD1 identical over 8 bases. V lost 2 bases and J lost 5; bases outside the gene matches: 7. The CDR3 runs to 14 residues. Germline V CDR1 and CDR2: SQVTM, ANQGSEA. The CDR3 nucleotides read TGCAGCGTTGAACCAGGGGGCAAAGGGACTGAAGCTTTCTTT. This sequence encodes CSVEPGGKGTEAFF.

The chain is built from TRBV20-1 and TRBJ2-7; no firm D call. CDR1 and CDR2 from the germline V gene are DFQATT and SNEGSKA (reference sequence). Trimming removed 1 base at V and 7 bases at J, with 11 bases between. CDR3 length: 12 amino acids. In DNA form, the CDR3 reads TGCAGTGCTAGAGCTACCTACAATGAGCAGTACTTC. Protein product: CSARATYNEQYF.

This clonotype was detected only a few times. The chain links TRBV2 to TRBJ1-5; 8 nucleotides match TRBD1. This CDR3 spans 16 amino acids. The V segment lost 8 bases and the J segment 6 bases; nucleotides outside the gene matches: 15. Germline values: CDR1 SNHLY, CDR2 FYNNEI. Here the CDR3 DNA reads TGTGCCAGCTCTCAACCAGGGGGCACCTCGGGTCAGCCCCAGCATTTT. Translation: CASSQPGGTSGQPQHF.

The V gene is TRBV5-1, the J gene TRBJ1-1, with D perhaps TRBD1 (5 bases). Germline V gives CDR1 SGHRS, CDR2 YFSETQ. Between the trimmed V and J ends, which lost 6 bases and 1 base, there was a span of 16 bases. CDR3 length equals 15 residues. DNA for the CDR3: TGCGCCAGCATGAGTGGGGGTATTCGGAACACTGAAGCTTTCTTT. This encodes CASMSGGIRNTEAFF.

V usage is TRBV20-1 and J usage is TRBJ2-5; D possibly matches TRBD1 or TRBD2 (5 bases each). The V gene lost 6 bases and the J gene lost 7 bases, with 18 bases spanning the gap. Germline loops: CDR1 DFQATT, CDR2 SNEGSKA (reference sequence). The CDR3 has 13 amino acids. The CDR3 DNA follows: TGCAGTGCCCGTATGAGGGGATTCGGGACCCAGTACTTC. Amino acids: CSARMRGFGTQYF.